This T cell receptor beta chain stems from a study of cytomegalovirus exposure and HLA in healthy donors. Study-wide points: The sole available immune exposure information was CMV serostatus. A later analysis by the authors found several of the most significant clusters apparently linked to common viral pathogens.

With V trimmed by 0 bases and J by 0 bases, 2 bases remained unmatched. Germline assignment: CDR1 SGHNT and CDR2 YYREEE (reference sequence). This CDR3 comprises 15 residues. Primers included in the PCR were 60 Vbeta and 13 Jbeta primers. Source study methods: Later analysis identified 88 million or so unique TCR beta chains, some 10 million shared. Sequenced by immunoSEQ multiplex PCR; TCRdb stores in-frame clones only, minus some. V, J and clone size are taken as reported in that table, and D and trimming were inferred from the DNA itself. The sample carries 250,000 to 350,000 clones, 80% to 90% recorded once. Worth noting for this clone: The antigen is undetermined.

The rearrangement joins TRBV5-4 to TRBJ2-7; 8 nucleotides align to TRBD1. The sequence came from a man aged 35 to 55 in good health and CMV-seropositive. Material: PBMCs. DNA for the CDR3: TGTGCCAGCAGCTTGGGAGGACAGGGCTCCTACGAGCAGTACTTC. It encodes CASSLGGQGSYEQYF. The complete variable domain, with remaining parts taken from reference TRBV5-4 and TRBJ2-7, reads ETGVTQSPTHLIKTRGQQVTLRCSSQSGHNTVSWYQQALGQGPQFIFQYYREEENGRGNFPPRFSGLQFPNYSSELNVNALELDDSALYLCASSLGGQGSYEQYFGPGTRLTVT.